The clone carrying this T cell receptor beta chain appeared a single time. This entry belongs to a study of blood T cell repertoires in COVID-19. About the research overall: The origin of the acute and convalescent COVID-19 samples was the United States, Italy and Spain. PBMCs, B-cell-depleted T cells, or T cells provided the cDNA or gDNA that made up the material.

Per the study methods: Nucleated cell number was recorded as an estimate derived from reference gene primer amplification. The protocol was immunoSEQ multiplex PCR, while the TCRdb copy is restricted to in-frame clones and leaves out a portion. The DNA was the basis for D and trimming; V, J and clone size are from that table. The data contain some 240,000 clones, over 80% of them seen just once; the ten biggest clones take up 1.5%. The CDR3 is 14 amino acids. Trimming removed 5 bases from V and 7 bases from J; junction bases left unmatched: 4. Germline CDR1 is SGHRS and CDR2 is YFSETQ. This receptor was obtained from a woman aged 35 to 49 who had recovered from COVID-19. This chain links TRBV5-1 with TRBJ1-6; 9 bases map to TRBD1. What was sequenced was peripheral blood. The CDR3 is CASREGTGNSPLHF. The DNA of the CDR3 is TGCGCCAGCAGAGAGGGGACAGGGAATTCACCCCTCCACTTT.